Here is one TCR beta chain with its context. The data derive from a study of monozygotic twins with inflammatory bowel disease. TCRdb derives one entry per CDR3 protein from the 5' RACE reads, leaving out DNA. Here the sample table reports 300,000 to 450,000 distinct CDR3 sequences. The TCR comes from a human donor with ulcerative colitis or Crohn's disease, or a healthy co-twin of an affected twin (not recorded which). The sequencing sample was made of blood.

This CDR3 is CSAIPSYNEQFF. The genes are TRBV29-1 and TRBJ2-1. CDR1 SQVTM and CDR2 ANQGSEA come from the germline V gene. The CDR3 contains 12 residues.